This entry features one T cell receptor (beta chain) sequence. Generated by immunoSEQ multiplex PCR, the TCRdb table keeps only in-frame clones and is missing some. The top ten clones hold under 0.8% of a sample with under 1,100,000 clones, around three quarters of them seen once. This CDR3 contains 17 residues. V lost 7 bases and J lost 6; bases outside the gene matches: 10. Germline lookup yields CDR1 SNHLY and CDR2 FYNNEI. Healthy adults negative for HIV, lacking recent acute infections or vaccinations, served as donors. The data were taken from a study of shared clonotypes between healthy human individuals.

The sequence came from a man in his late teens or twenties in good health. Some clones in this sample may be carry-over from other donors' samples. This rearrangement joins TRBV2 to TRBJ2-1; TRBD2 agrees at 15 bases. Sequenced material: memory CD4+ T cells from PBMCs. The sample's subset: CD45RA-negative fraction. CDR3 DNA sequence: TGTGCCAGCACCCGAGACGGACTAGCGGGAGGGCCCAATGAGCAGTTCTTC. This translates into CASTRDGLAGGPNEQFF.